The entry below describes one TCR beta chain. This CDR3 contains 19 residues. Germline V CDR1 and CDR2: LGHDT, YNNKEL (reference sequence). J was trimmed by 0 bases and V by 0 bases; bases with no gene match: 10. This record comes from a study of blood T cell repertoires in COVID-19. Study as a whole: Samples came from the United States, Italy and Spain, spanning acute and convalescent COVID-19. The analysed material was cDNA or gDNA that came from T cells, B-cell-depleted T cells, or PBMCs.

As originally analysed: Nucleated cell counts were estimated from reference gene primer amplification. Generated by immunoSEQ multiplex PCR, the TCRdb table keeps only in-frame clones and is missing some. V and J calls and clone size come straight from that table; D and trimming were deduced from the DNA. The sample contains about 190,000 clones, approximately 80% of which appear only once. The sequence was collected from a man aged 50 to 59 who had recovered from COVID-19. Sequenced material: peripheral blood. This sequence joins TRBV3-1 (or the pseudogene TRBV3-2) and TRBJ2-2, with 7 positions matching TRBD2. The CDR3 loop reads CASSQDLWGTKANTGELFF. CDR3 nucleotides: TGTGCCAGCAGCCAAGATTTGTGGGGGACTAAAGCGAACACCGGGGAGCTGTTTTTT.